These T cell receptor beta chains were read from a single sample in a study of blood T cells in healthy people across ages. TCRdb re-analysed the 5' RACE reads in MiXCR, keeping a single row per CDR3 protein. In the table there are about 560,000 distinct CDR3 sequences, about 28% of which are singletons. These same data were also listed under a study on T cells of mothers and their children.

Sequenced material: blood. The receptors originated from a boy aged 2 to 9 in good health. The CDR3 runs from the conserved cysteine through the conserved F or W. Fields, in order: V gene, clone size, D gene, J gene, CDR3 protein, CDR3 DNA. A D gene is named only where the DNA matches it firmly. The size field is filled for only some rows; it gives once, few, many or a size class.

V gene: TRBV27; clone size: many; D gene: TRBD1; J gene: TRBJ2-7; CDR3 protein: CASKSGQGTREQYF; CDR3 DNA: TGTGCCAGCAAATCCGGACAGGGAACTCGCGAGCAGTACTTC
V gene: TRBV28; clone size: .; D gene: TRBD2; J gene: TRBJ2-2; CDR3 protein: CASSFPAGGRGELFF; CDR3 DNA: TGTGCCAGCAGTTTCCCAGCGGGAGGGCGCGGGGAGCTGTTTTTT
V gene: TRBV7-3; clone size: .; D gene: .; J gene: TRBJ2-2; CDR3 protein: CASSTRAGELFF; CDR3 DNA: TGTGCCAGCAGCACAAGAGCCGGGGAGCTGTTTTTT
V gene: TRBV12-3/TRBV12-4; clone size: few; D gene: TRBD2; J gene: TRBJ2-5; CDR3 protein: CASGRTSGEETQYF; CDR3 DNA: TGTGCCAGCGGACGGACTAGCGGGGAAGAGACCCAGTACTTC
V gene: TRBV19; clone size: .; D gene: .; J gene: TRBJ1-2; CDR3 protein: CASREGVYGYTF; CDR3 DNA: TGTGCCAGCCGTGAAGGGGTCTATGGCTACACCTTC
V gene: TRBV15; clone size: .; D gene: .; J gene: TRBJ2-7; CDR3 protein: CATSRDPRSEQYF; CDR3 DNA: TGTGCCACCAGCAGAGATCCCCGTTCCGAGCAGTACTTC
V gene: TRBV5-6; clone size: .; D gene: .; J gene: TRBJ1-1; CDR3 protein: CASSFLIMNTEAFF; CDR3 DNA: TGTGCCAGCAGCTTTTTAATCATGAACACTGAAGCTTTCTTT
V gene: TRBV14; clone size: .; D gene: .; J gene: TRBJ2-4; CDR3 protein: CASSQAKNIQYF; CDR3 DNA: TGTGCCAGCAGCCAGGCCAAAAACATTCAGTACTTC
V gene: TRBV14; clone size: few; D gene: .; J gene: TRBJ2-7; CDR3 protein: CASSTQGGPYEQYF; CDR3 DNA: TGTGCCAGCAGCACACAGGGCGGACCCTACGAGCAGTACTTC
V gene: TRBV5-6; clone size: .; D gene: .; J gene: TRBJ2-5; CDR3 protein: CASSPTGLRETQYF; CDR3 DNA: TGTGCCAGCAGCCCGACAGGCCTGCGGGAGACCCAGTACTTC
V gene: TRBV29-1; clone size: many; D gene: .; J gene: TRBJ2-7; CDR3 protein: CSVQGGGRGFSYEQYF; CDR3 DNA: TGCAGCGTTCAAGGTGGAGGCCGCGGGTTTTCCTACGAGCAGTACTTC
V gene: TRBV6-6; clone size: few; D gene: .; J gene: TRBJ1-1; CDR3 protein: CASSYRTPRRILEAFF; CDR3 DNA: TGTGCCAGCAGTTACCGGACCCCCAGGAGGATCTTAGAAGCTTTCTTT
V gene: TRBV19; clone size: few; D gene: .; J gene: TRBJ1-4; CDR3 protein: CASRDSPQKLFF; CDR3 DNA: TGTGCCAGCCGGGACTCCCCACAAAAACTGTTTTTT
V gene: TRBV4-2; clone size: .; D gene: .; J gene: TRBJ2-1; CDR3 protein: CASSQDWAGYNEQFF; CDR3 DNA: TGTGCCAGCAGCCAAGATTGGGCGGGGTACAATGAGCAGTTCTTC
V gene: TRBV27; clone size: .; D gene: .; J gene: TRBJ2-6; CDR3 protein: CASSLRQDSPSPSGANVLTF; CDR3 DNA: TGTGCCAGCAGTTTGCGACAGGACAGTCCGTCCCCCTCTGGGGCCAACGTCCTGACTTTC
V gene: TRBV12-3/TRBV12-4; clone size: .; D gene: .; J gene: TRBJ1-2; CDR3 protein: CASRREASPYGYTF; CDR3 DNA: TGTGCCAGCAGACGAGAAGCGAGTCCCTATGGCTACACCTTC
V gene: TRBV27; clone size: .; D gene: TRBD2; J gene: TRBJ2-7; CDR3 protein: CASSLSVTSGLEQYF; CDR3 DNA: TGTGCCAGCAGTTTATCGGTGACTAGCGGACTCGAGCAGTACTTC
V gene: TRBV5-1; clone size: .; D gene: .; J gene: TRBJ2-1; CDR3 protein: CASGYLAASYNEQFF; CDR3 DNA: TGCGCCAGCGGCTATCTAGCAGCCTCCTACAATGAGCAGTTCTTC
V gene: TRBV20-1; clone size: .; D gene: .; J gene: TRBJ2-3; CDR3 protein: CSAREEKVRGTDTQYF; CDR3 DNA: TGCAGTGCTAGAGAGGAGAAGGTTAGGGGGACAGATACGCAGTATTTT
V gene: TRBV7-9; clone size: .; D gene: .; J gene: TRBJ2-5; CDR3 protein: CASSLGGGQEETQDF; CDR3 DNA: TGTGCCAGCAGCTTAGGGGGGGGACAGGAAGAGACCCAGGACTTC
V gene: TRBV27; clone size: many; D gene: .; J gene: TRBJ2-7; CDR3 protein: CASSLSASGSYEQYF; CDR3 DNA: TGTGCCAGCAGTTTATCGGCCAGCGGATCCTACGAGCAGTACTTC
V gene: TRBV24-1; clone size: .; D gene: .; J gene: TRBJ1-5; CDR3 protein: CATSDFTGGGGDSNQPQHF; CDR3 DNA: TGTGCCACCAGTGATTTTACGGGGGGGGGGGGCGATAGCAATCAGCCCCAGCATTTT
V gene: TRBV3-1; clone size: few; D gene: TRBD2; J gene: TRBJ2-5; CDR3 protein: CASSQGKGLGETQYF; CDR3 DNA: TGTGCCAGCAGCCAAGGAAAGGGACTAGGGGAGACCCAGTACTTC
V gene: TRBV21-1; clone size: .; D gene: .; J gene: TRBJ1-6; CDR3 protein: CASTCASPLHF; CDR3 DNA: TGTGCCAGCACGTGTGCGTCACCCCTCCACTTT
V gene: TRBV12-5; clone size: .; D gene: TRBD1; J gene: TRBJ2-5; CDR3 protein: CASGSRTGHQETQYF; CDR3 DNA: TGTGCTAGTGGGTCAAGGACAGGGCACCAAGAGACCCAGTACTTC
V gene: TRBV10-3; clone size: .; D gene: .; J gene: TRBJ2-3; CDR3 protein: CAISYTTGTDTQYF; CDR3 DNA: TGTGCCATCAGCTATACTACGGGCACAGATACGCAGTATTTT
V gene: TRBV20-1; clone size: .; D gene: TRBD1; J gene: TRBJ1-2; CDR3 protein: CSARREGTGGYTF; CDR3 DNA: TGCAGTGCTAGAAGGGAGGGGACAGGTGGCTACACCTTC
V gene: TRBV29-1; clone size: many; D gene: .; J gene: TRBJ2-7; CDR3 protein: CSVVVDTSSYEQYF; CDR3 DNA: TGCAGCGTTGTGGTGGACACCTCCTCCTACGAGCAGTACTTC
V gene: TRBV7-2; clone size: few; D gene: TRBD2; J gene: TRBJ2-5; CDR3 protein: CAISGGLLAGMETQYF; CDR3 DNA: TGTGCCATCAGCGGTGGTTTACTAGCGGGAATGGAGACCCAGTACTTC
V gene: TRBV18; clone size: .; D gene: .; J gene: TRBJ2-5; CDR3 protein: CASSPFVAADGMKKETQYF; CDR3 DNA: TGTGCCAGCTCACCTTTCGTAGCGGCTGACGGGATGAAAAAAGAGACCCAGTACTTC
V gene: TRBV29-1; clone size: few; D gene: TRBD1; J gene: TRBJ2-1; CDR3 protein: CSVGHGTANEQFF; CDR3 DNA: TGCAGCGTTGGCCACGGGACAGCAAATGAGCAGTTCTTC
V gene: TRBV3-1; clone size: once; D gene: .; J gene: TRBJ1-3; CDR3 protein: CASSQGAVSGNTIYF; CDR3 DNA: TGTGCCAGCAGCCAAGGGGCAGTCTCTGGAAACACCATATATTTT
V gene: TRBV10-3; clone size: few; D gene: TRBD2; J gene: TRBJ2-1; CDR3 protein: CAIRLAGQQFF; CDR3 DNA: TGTGCCATCAGATTAGCGGGTCAGCAGTTCTTC
V gene: TRBV5-1; clone size: many; D gene: .; J gene: TRBJ2-3; CDR3 protein: CASSPLGADTQYF; CDR3 DNA: TGTGCCAGCAGCCCCCTGGGTGCAGATACGCAGTATTTT
V gene: TRBV7-8; clone size: .; D gene: .; J gene: TRBJ2-2; CDR3 protein: CASSPRLPLGTGELFF; CDR3 DNA: TGTGCCAGCAGCCCACGACTCCCCCTAGGGACCGGGGAGCTGTTTTTT
V gene: TRBV10-1; clone size: .; D gene: .; J gene: TRBJ2-5; CDR3 protein: CASSEGGRNWETQYF; CDR3 DNA: TGCGCCAGCAGTGAGGGTGGGAGGAATTGGGAGACCCAGTACTTC
V gene: TRBV5-1; clone size: .; D gene: TRBD1; J gene: TRBJ1-4; CDR3 protein: CASSLGDRDNEKLFF; CDR3 DNA: TGCGCCAGCAGCTTGGGGGACAGGGATAATGAAAAACTGTTTTTT
V gene: TRBV27; clone size: few; D gene: .; J gene: TRBJ2-7; CDR3 protein: CASSPRAYYEQYF; CDR3 DNA: TGTGCCAGCAGTCCCAGGGCCTACTACGAGCAGTACTTC
V gene: TRBV5-1; clone size: few; D gene: .; J gene: TRBJ1-1; CDR3 protein: CASSLRAQGGTEAFF; CDR3 DNA: TGCGCCAGCAGCTTGCGCGCCCAGGGCGGCACTGAAGCTTTCTTT
V gene: TRBV7-2; clone size: .; D gene: TRBD1; J gene: TRBJ2-5; CDR3 protein: CASSQGGQSQETQYF; CDR3 DNA: TGTGCCAGCAGCCAAGGGGGACAGTCTCAAGAGACCCAGTACTTC
V gene: TRBV5-1; clone size: .; D gene: .; J gene: TRBJ2-1; CDR3 protein: CASSASSWNNEQFF; CDR3 DNA: TGCGCCAGCAGCGCATCTAGCTGGAACAATGAGCAGTTCTTC
V gene: TRBV27; clone size: few; D gene: .; J gene: TRBJ2-1; CDR3 protein: CASRQTWEASYNEQFF; CDR3 DNA: TGTGCCAGCAGACAAACTTGGGAGGCCTCCTACAATGAGCAGTTCTTC
V gene: TRBV9; clone size: few; D gene: .; J gene: TRBJ1-1; CDR3 protein: CASSVAHGVTEAFF; CDR3 DNA: TGTGCCAGCAGCGTAGCTCACGGAGTCACTGAAGCTTTCTTT
V gene: TRBV4-3; clone size: .; D gene: TRBD2; J gene: TRBJ2-1; CDR3 protein: CASSPGLAGYNEHFF; CDR3 DNA: TGCGCCAGCAGCCCGGGACTAGCGGGATACAATGAGCACTTCTTC
V gene: TRBV5-1; clone size: few; D gene: TRBD1; J gene: TRBJ1-2; CDR3 protein: CASSPGTTGDYGYTF; CDR3 DNA: TGCGCCAGCAGCCCTGGAACGACAGGGGACTATGGCTACACCTTC
V gene: TRBV24-1; clone size: .; D gene: .; J gene: TRBJ1-1; CDR3 protein: CATSAPFRGGFTEAFF; CDR3 DNA: TGTGCCACCAGTGCTCCTTTCAGGGGTGGTTTCACTGAAGCTTTCTTT
V gene: TRBV7-2; clone size: many; D gene: .; J gene: TRBJ2-7; CDR3 protein: CASSFRGGGGYEQYF; CDR3 DNA: TGTGCCAGCAGCTTCCGCGGGGGAGGGGGTTACGAGCAGTACTTC
V gene: TRBV6-2/TRBV6-3; clone size: few; D gene: .; J gene: TRBJ2-2; CDR3 protein: CASNGRITGELFF; CDR3 DNA: TGTGCCAGCAATGGGCGAATCACCGGGGAGCTGTTTTTT
V gene: TRBV6-2/TRBV6-3; clone size: many; D gene: TRBD1; J gene: TRBJ2-7; CDR3 protein: CASSSRTGPYEQYF; CDR3 DNA: TGTGCCAGCAGCTCCCGGACAGGGCCCTACGAGCAGTACTTC
V gene: TRBV7-9; clone size: .; D gene: .; J gene: TRBJ2-1; CDR3 protein: CASSADIEQFF; CDR3 DNA: TGTGCCAGCAGCGCGGACATAGAGCAGTTCTTC
V gene: TRBV3-1; clone size: .; D gene: .; J gene: TRBJ2-4; CDR3 protein: CASSPGASRVDIQYF; CDR3 DNA: TGTGCCAGCAGCCCTGGAGCTAGCCGGGTAGACATTCAGTACTTC
V gene: TRBV4-2; clone size: few; D gene: .; J gene: TRBJ2-5; CDR3 protein: CASSQMNLQETQYF; CDR3 DNA: TGTGCCAGCAGCCAAATGAACTTACAAGAGACCCAGTACTTC
V gene: TRBV5-4; clone size: .; D gene: TRBD1; J gene: TRBJ2-7; CDR3 protein: CASSLASGTGMVPYEQYF; CDR3 DNA: TGTGCCAGCAGCTTGGCCTCCGGGACAGGGATGGTCCCCTACGAGCAGTACTTC
V gene: TRBV20-1; clone size: few; D gene: TRBD1; J gene: TRBJ2-7; CDR3 protein: CSAVGDRYEQYF; CDR3 DNA: TGCAGTGCTGTCGGGGACAGGTACGAGCAGTACTTC
V gene: TRBV5-6; clone size: .; D gene: .; J gene: TRBJ2-6; CDR3 protein: CASSFWDSGANVLTF; CDR3 DNA: TGTGCCAGCAGCTTTTGGGACTCTGGGGCCAACGTCCTGACTTTC
V gene: TRBV30; clone size: .; D gene: TRBD1; J gene: TRBJ1-5; CDR3 protein: CAWETGPNQPQHF; CDR3 DNA: TGTGCCTGGGAGACAGGGCCAAATCAGCCCCAGCATTTT
V gene: TRBV6-6; clone size: few; D gene: TRBD1; J gene: TRBJ2-3; CDR3 protein: CASRLRQGWGTDTQYF; CDR3 DNA: TGTGCCAGCAGACTTCGACAGGGCTGGGGCACAGATACGCAGTATTTT
V gene: TRBV19; clone size: .; D gene: .; J gene: TRBJ2-1; CDR3 protein: CASKGFGSSSYNEQFF; CDR3 DNA: TGTGCCAGTAAAGGGTTCGGCAGCAGCTCCTACAATGAGCAGTTCTTC
V gene: TRBV20-1; clone size: .; D gene: TRBD2; J gene: TRBJ2-1; CDR3 protein: CSARGGSGRVSYNEQFF; CDR3 DNA: TGCAGTGCGCGCGGGGGTAGCGGGAGGGTTTCCTACAATGAGCAGTTCTTC
V gene: TRBV29-1; clone size: .; D gene: .; J gene: TRBJ2-7; CDR3 protein: CSTGRALGYEQYF; CDR3 DNA: TGCAGCACTGGACGGGCTCTCGGGTACGAGCAGTACTTC